The 27 T cell receptor beta chains below all came from one sample that was sequenced in a study of T cells in Graves' hyperthyroidism and ophthalmopathy (dated by TCRdb to between 2018 and 2020). To prepare the library, multiplex PCR was applied. Sequencing instrument: Illumina HiSeq 2000. The TCR beta CDR3 regions were amplified from RNA transcripts. The TCR CDR3 was subjected to a first round of RT-PCR using the HTBI primer set and the Qiagen OneStep RT-PCR kit. The public reads were run again by TCRdb, first through fastp at Q25 and then through MiXCR, and only productive beta chains were kept. Records with the same CDR3 protein are collapsed into one entry carrying the most frequent genes and DNA. The sample table lists 540,000 or so distinct CDR3 sequences, 46% of them with a count of one. The ten top clones hold roughly 19% of the sample. Sequencing was performed on peripheral blood or thyroid tissue (not recorded which). The receptor source for this set is an adult woman with Graves' disease, either hyperthyroidism or ophthalmopathy (not recorded which).

This clonotype was seen ten or more times. The chain joins TRBV28 to TRBJ1-1, with TRBD1 as a possible D gene (6 bases). V lost 3 bases and J 10 bases, leaving 9 bases between the germline ends. Germline V gene lookup returns CDR1 MDHEN and CDR2 SYDVKM. The CDR3 is 11 amino acids. The CDR3 protein is CASSFQGRAFF. CDR3 sequence (DNA): TGTGCCAGCAGTTTTCAGGGGCGAGCTTTCTTT. Supplemented by reference TRBV28 and TRBJ1-1, the full variable domain reads DVKVTQSSRYLVKRTGEKVFLECVQDMDHENMFWYRQDPGLGLRLIYFSYDVKMKEKGDIPEGYSVSREKKERFSLILESASTNQTSMYLCASSFQGRAFFGQGTRLTVV.

V is TRBV29-1 and J is TRBJ1-1; D is unclear. The V and J ends lost 7 bases and 4 bases respectively, with 13 bases between them. The germline gives CDR1 SQVTM, CDR2 ANQGSEA. The CDR3 contains 12 residues. CDR3 residues: CSAKKEGTEAFF. CDR3 in DNA: TGCAGCGCAAAAAAGGAGGGCACTGAAGCTTTCTTT.

This clonotype was counted at least ten times. The gene calls are TRBV7-2 and TRBJ2-5; D ambiguous. Germline V gene sequence: CDR1 SGHTA, CDR2 FQGNSA. Trimming removed 4 bases from V and 1 base from J, with 10 bases in between. This CDR3 has 14 amino acids. The CDR3 protein is CASSSYGPQETQYF. The CDR3 bases are TGTGCCAGCAGCTCTTACGGTCCCCAAGAGACCCAGTACTTC.

The V call is TRBV2, the J call TRBJ2-7; tentatively, D is TRBD1 (6 bases). Germline V gene data show CDR1 as SNHLY and CDR2 as FYNNEI. V lost 7 bases, J lost 9 bases, and 10 bases lay in between. This CDR3 has 10 residues. In nucleotides, the CDR3 is TGTGCCAGCATGGGGGCGGGGCAGTACTTC. It encodes CASMGAGQYF.

This clonotype was recorded many times. V is TRBV7-6 and J is TRBJ2-6; tentative D call: TRBD1 (6 bases). Germline V gives CDR1 SGHVS, CDR2 FNYEAQ. This CDR3 has 16 residues. V dropped 4 bases and J dropped 0 bases, with 10 bases sitting between them. CDR3 region: CASSSGTTSGANVLTF. CDR3 DNA sequence: TGTGCCAGCAGCTCCGGGACAACCTCTGGGGCCAACGTCCTGACTTTC.

The rearrangement joins TRBV7-8 to TRBJ2-1, with 8 bases fitting TRBD1. The trim removed 3 bases at V and 7 bases at J, leaving 5 bases unmatched. The length of the CDR3 is 14 residues. The V gene's germline CDR1 is SGHVS and CDR2 FQNEAQ. CDR3 region: CASSFMDRENEQFF. Here the CDR3 DNA reads TGTGCCAGCAGCTTTATGGACAGGGAAAATGAGCAGTTCTTC.

The chain recombines TRBV2 with TRBJ2-7; unclear D gene. Trimming removed 7 bases at V and 6 bases at J, with 16 bases between. Germline CDR1 is SNHLY and CDR2 is FYNNEI. This CDR3 is 13 amino acids long. The CDR3 DNA sequence: TGTGCCAGCATTGGGCCAGCCCCCACCGAGCAGTACTTC. Translated, it gives CASIGPAPTEQYF.

The rearrangement uses TRBV15 and TRBJ2-7, with 8 bases matching TRBD1. V was clipped by 11 bases and J by 1 base; unmatched bases: 4. Germline-derived CDR1 and CDR2 are LNHNV and YYDKDF (reference sequence). The CDR3 loop spans 12 amino acids. CDR3 residues: CAPGQVSYEQYF. The CDR3 DNA reads as TGTGCCCCGGGACAGGTTTCCTACGAGCAGTACTTC.

This clonotype was found once. A much bigger clone sits one base away, suggesting this may be a read error. The J gene is TRBJ2-7, the V gene TRBV4-1; D gene uncertain. From germline, CDR1 is MGHRA and CDR2 YSYEKL. There are 13 residues in the CDR3. The CDR3 DNA is TGCGCCAGCAGCCACCCCCAAACCTACGAGCAGTGCTTC. This gives the protein CASSHPQTYEQCF.

This chain uses TRBV7-2 with TRBJ2-5; D is unresolved. Per the germline V gene, CDR1 is SGHTA and CDR2 is FQGNSA. The CDR3 loop spans 14 amino acids. V lost 3 bases and J lost 5, with 13 bases in between. The CDR3 is CASSFSYAAETQYF. The CDR3, as DNA: TGTGCCAGCAGCTTCTCGTACGCCGCGGAGACCCAGTACTTC. Filled out from reference TRBV7-2 and TRBJ2-5, the complete variable domain reads GAGVSQSPSNKVTEKGKDVELRCDPISGHTALYWYRQSLGQGLEFLIYFQGNSAPDKSGLPSDRFSAERTGGSVSTLTIQRTQQEDSAVYLCASSFSYAAETQYFGPGTRLLVL.

V usage is TRBV7-2 and J usage is TRBJ1-5; D gene unclear. The CDR3 has 15 amino acids. The V end lost 1 base, the J end lost 6 bases, and 13 bases lay between the germline ends. Germline V CDR1 and CDR2: SGHTA, FQGNSA. The CDR3 reads CASSLGARNSQPQHF. The CDR3 DNA sequence: TGTGCCAGCAGCTTAGGGGCAAGGAACAGTCAGCCCCAGCATTTT. Full variable domain (remainder filled in from reference TRBV7-2 and TRBJ1-5): GAGVSQSPSNKVTEKGKDVELRCDPISGHTALYWYRQSLGQGLEFLIYFQGNSAPDKSGLPSDRFSAERTGGSVSTLTIQRTQQEDSAVYLCASSLGARNSQPQHFGDGTRLSIL.

This clonotype was detected ten times or more. The chain has TRBV2 and TRBJ1-5; 7 bases are a match to TRBD1. Losses at the gene ends were 7 bases for V and 3 bases for J; bases not matched to a gene: 9. The germline V gene has CDR1 SNHLY and CDR2 FYNNEI. The CDR3 contains 15 residues. The CDR3 loop is CASTSPGTANQPQHF. The CDR3 nucleotides read TGTGCCAGCACGAGCCCCGGGACAGCCAATCAGCCCCAGCATTTT. The full variable domain, with the rest looked up from reference TRBV2 and TRBJ1-5, is EPEVTQTPSHQVTQMGQEVILRCVPISNHLYFYWYRQILGQKVEFLVSFYNNEISEKSEIFDDQFSVERPDGSNFTLKIRSTKLEDSAMYFCASTSPGTANQPQHFGDGTRLSIL.

The genes are TRBV29-1 and TRBJ2-7; D unresolved. The germline V gene has CDR1 SQVTM and CDR2 ANQGSEA. The V and J ends lost 2 bases and 1 base respectively, with 6 bases between them. This CDR3 is built from 12 residues. The CDR3 DNA is TGCAGCGTTGAAATCATGTCCTACGAGCAGTACTTC. This encodes CSVEIMSYEQYF.

This clonotype was observed at least ten times. The chain combines TRBV7-2 with TRBJ2-6; D is ambiguous. V lost 5 bases and J lost 4, with 12 bases in between. CDR3 length: 15 amino acids. CDR1 and CDR2 from the germline V gene are SGHTA and FQGNSA. The CDR3 coding sequence is TGTGCCAGCAGCCTCCCGTCGACCGGGGCCAACGTCCTGACTTTC. This sequence encodes CASSLPSTGANVLTF.

The rearrangement links TRBV20-1 to TRBJ1-5; weak D call: TRBD1 (5 bases). Germline-derived CDR1 and CDR2 are DFQATT and SNEGSKA (reference sequence). V dropped 3 bases and J dropped 3 bases, with 18 bases sitting between them. The CDR3 has 16 amino acids. CDR3 residues: CSARTLDRDPNQPQHF. Written as DNA, the CDR3 is TGCAGTGCTAGGACCCTCGACCGGGACCCCAATCAGCCCCAGCATTTT.

This clonotype has a count of ten or more. The rearrangement uses TRBV5-1 and TRBJ2-7; 11 bases align to TRBD2. Trimming removed 0 bases from V and 8 bases from J; junction bases left unmatched: 4. The CDR3 covers 14 residues. Germline CDR1 is SGHRS and CDR2 is YFSETQ. The CDR3 reads CASSLASGRSQQYF. For the CDR3, the DNA is TGCGCCAGCAGCTTGGCTAGCGGGAGGTCCCAGCAGTACTTC.

For this clonotype: Being one base from a much bigger clone, this may be a read error. This rearrangement joins TRBV10-3 to TRBJ1-1; 7 bases agree with TRBD1. Germline values: CDR1 ENHRY, CDR2 SYGVKD. J was trimmed by 11 bases and V by 5 bases; bases with no gene match: 5. The CDR3 runs 11 residues. As DNA, the CDR3 is TGTGCCATCAGTCGCGACAGGGCCGCTTTCTTT. It codes for CAISRDRAAFF.

The chain employs TRBV20-1 and TRBJ1-5, with TRBD1 identical over 7 bases. V lost 7 bases and J lost 0; bases outside the gene matches: 12. The CDR3 runs 16 residues. Germline V gives CDR1 DFQATT, CDR2 SNEGSKA (reference sequence). The CDR3 DNA is TGCAGTGTGAACAGGGGAGAGTTACATAGCAATCAGCCCCAGCATTTT. Encoded protein: CSVNRGELHSNQPQHF.

The V and J genes are TRBV7-3 and TRBJ2-6, with D unclear. CDR1 is SGHTA, CDR2 FQGTGA, per germline. CDR3 length equals 16 residues. V was shortened by 5 bases and J by 4 bases, with 15 bases between the two germline ends. The CDR3 coding sequence is TGTGCCAGCAGCCCTCGGACCCTTGGCGGGGCCAACGTCCTGACTTTC. Translated: CASSPRTLGGANVLTF.

V usage is TRBV7-2 and J usage is TRBJ2-5; 10 bases line up with TRBD1. Germline CDR1 SGHTA, CDR2 FQGNSA. J lost 13 bases, V lost 5 bases, and 1 base had no gene match. The CDR3 sequence is 10 residues long. Written as DNA, the CDR3 is TGTGCCAGCAGCCGGGACAGGGGGTACTTC. It yields the protein CASSRDRGYF.

V gene TRBV20-1 combines with J gene TRBJ1-4; weak D call: TRBD1 (6 bases). CDR3 size: 15 residues. V shed 1 base and J shed 2 bases, with 11 bases lying between them. The germline V gene encodes CDR1 DFQATT and CDR2 SNEGSKA (reference sequence). Here the CDR3 DNA reads TGCAGTGCTAGAGGAACAGGGTCGACTAATGAAAAACTGTTTTTT. This sequence encodes CSARGTGSTNEKLFF.

This clonotype was picked up many times. As DNA, the CDR3 is TGCGCCAGCAGTGAGGACGGGTACACTGAAGCTTTCTTT. Its translation is CASSEDGYTEAFF. The V gene is TRBV10-1, the J gene TRBJ1-1; no clear D. Trimming pared 2 bases from V and 3 bases from J, leaving 7 bases between. The CDR3 runs to 13 residues. Germline V gene lookup returns CDR1 WNHNN and CDR2 SYGVQD (reference sequence).

The rearrangement uses TRBV10-3 and TRBJ1-1; 8 positions agree with TRBD1. CDR3 length: 13 amino acids. Germline CDR1 is ENHRY and CDR2 is SYGVKD. Germline trimming cut 10 bases from V and 4 bases from J; bases unmatched to any gene: 8. The CDR3 spells CASRTGTGTEAFF. The CDR3, as DNA: TGTGCCAGCAGGACCGGGACAGGCACTGAAGCTTTCTTT.

The genes are TRBV7-3 and TRBJ2-5; possible D gene TRBD2, 5 bases. The germline V gene encodes CDR1 SGHTA and CDR2 FQGTGA. The CDR3 spans 14 residues. Trimming shortened V by 3 bases and J by 9 bases, and 17 bases separated the two germline ends. As DNA, the CDR3 is TGTGCCAGCAGCTTGGGAGTTCTCCCATCGGCCCAGTACTTC. It is translated as CASSLGVLPSAQYF.

For this clonotype: A clone one base away is much larger, so this may be a read error. The chain is built from TRBV5-8 and TRBJ1-6; a weak D match, TRBD1 (5 bases). The CDR3 spans 14 residues. Germline V gives CDR1 SGHTS, CDR2 YDEGEE. CDR3 protein: CANSQGQQNSPLHF. The CDR3 DNA is TGTGCCAACAGCCAGGGTCAGCAGAATTCACCCCTCCACTTT.

This clonotype was recorded many times. This sequence joins TRBV25-1 and TRBJ2-5; the D is unclear. The V gene lost 4 bases and the J gene lost 3 bases, with 12 bases spanning the gap. Germline assignment: CDR1 MGHDK and CDR2 SYGVNS. This CDR3 has 14 amino acids. CDR3 DNA sequence: TGTGCCAGCAGTGCGCCCCTTACTGAAGAGACCCAGTACTTC. It is translated as CASSAPLTEETQYF.

With regard to this clonotype: Because the CDR3 is missing its conserved closing phenylalanine or tryptophan, this is likely a read error. No DNA is shown, since the ends of the CDR3 on it are uncertain; the CDR3 is the one TCRdb lists. The chain joins TRBV7-8 to TRBJ1-1. A total of 13 residues make up the CDR3, ends included. CDR1 is SGHVS and CDR2 is FQNEAQ in the germline V gene. The CDR3 sequence is CASSPTLNTEAFS.